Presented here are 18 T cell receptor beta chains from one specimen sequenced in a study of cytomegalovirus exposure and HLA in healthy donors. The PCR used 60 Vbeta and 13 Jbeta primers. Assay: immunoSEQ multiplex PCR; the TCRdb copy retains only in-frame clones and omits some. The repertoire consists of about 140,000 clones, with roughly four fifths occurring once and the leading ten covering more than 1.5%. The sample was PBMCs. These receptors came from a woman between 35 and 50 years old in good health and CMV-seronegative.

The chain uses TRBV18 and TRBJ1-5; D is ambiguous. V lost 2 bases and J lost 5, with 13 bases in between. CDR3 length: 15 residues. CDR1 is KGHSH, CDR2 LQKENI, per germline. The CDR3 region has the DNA TGTGCCAGCTCACCAATCTCTTCCGGAGATCAGCCCCAGCATTTT. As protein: CASSPISSGDQPQHF.

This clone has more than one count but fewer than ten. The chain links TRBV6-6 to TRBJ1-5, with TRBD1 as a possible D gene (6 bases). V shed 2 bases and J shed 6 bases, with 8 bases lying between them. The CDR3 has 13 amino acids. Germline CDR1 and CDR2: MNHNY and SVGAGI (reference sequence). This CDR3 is CASSYRGSQPQHF. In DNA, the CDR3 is TGTGCCAGCAGTTACAGGGGGAGTCAGCCCCAGCATTTT.

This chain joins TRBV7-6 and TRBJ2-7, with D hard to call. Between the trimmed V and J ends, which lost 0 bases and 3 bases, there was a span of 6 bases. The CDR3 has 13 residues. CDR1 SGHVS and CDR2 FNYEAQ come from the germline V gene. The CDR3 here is CASSLAEDYEQYF. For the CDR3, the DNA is TGTGCCAGCAGCTTAGCCGAGGACTACGAGCAGTACTTC.

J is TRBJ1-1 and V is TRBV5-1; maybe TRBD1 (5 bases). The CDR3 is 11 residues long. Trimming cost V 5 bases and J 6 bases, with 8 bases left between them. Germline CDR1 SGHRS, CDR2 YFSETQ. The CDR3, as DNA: TGCGCCAGCAGACTGGGGCCTGAAGCTTTCTTT. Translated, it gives CASRLGPEAFF.

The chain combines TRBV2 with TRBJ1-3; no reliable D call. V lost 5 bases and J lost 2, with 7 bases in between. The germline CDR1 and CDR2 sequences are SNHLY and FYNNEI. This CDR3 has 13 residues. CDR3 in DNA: TGTGCCAGCAGTATCCAGGCTGGAAACACCATATATTTT. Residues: CASSIQAGNTIYF.

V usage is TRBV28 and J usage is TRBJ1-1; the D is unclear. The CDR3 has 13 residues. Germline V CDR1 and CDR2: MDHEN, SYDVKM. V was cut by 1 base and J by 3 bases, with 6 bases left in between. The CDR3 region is CASSLYPDTEAFF. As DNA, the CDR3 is TGTGCCAGCAGTTTATACCCGGACACTGAAGCTTTCTTT.

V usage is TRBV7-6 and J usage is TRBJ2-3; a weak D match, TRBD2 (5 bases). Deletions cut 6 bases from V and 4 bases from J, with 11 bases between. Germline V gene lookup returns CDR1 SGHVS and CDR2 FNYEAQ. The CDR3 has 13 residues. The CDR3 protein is CASSPSEADTQYF. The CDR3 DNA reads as TGTGCCAGCAGTCCCTCGGAGGCAGATACGCAGTATTTT.

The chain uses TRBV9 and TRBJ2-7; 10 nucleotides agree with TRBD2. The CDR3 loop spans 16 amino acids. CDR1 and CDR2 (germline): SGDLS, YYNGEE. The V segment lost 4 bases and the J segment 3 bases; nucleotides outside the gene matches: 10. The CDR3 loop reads CASSPRLAGTHYEQYF. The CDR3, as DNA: TGTGCCAGCAGCCCCCGACTAGCGGGCACCCACTACGAGCAGTACTTC.

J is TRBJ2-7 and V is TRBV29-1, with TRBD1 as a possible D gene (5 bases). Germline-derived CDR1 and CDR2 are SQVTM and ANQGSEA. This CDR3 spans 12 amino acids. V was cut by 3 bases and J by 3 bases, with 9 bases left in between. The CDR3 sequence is CSVEGPGYEQYF. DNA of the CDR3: TGCAGCGTTGAGGGGCCAGGCTACGAGCAGTACTTC.

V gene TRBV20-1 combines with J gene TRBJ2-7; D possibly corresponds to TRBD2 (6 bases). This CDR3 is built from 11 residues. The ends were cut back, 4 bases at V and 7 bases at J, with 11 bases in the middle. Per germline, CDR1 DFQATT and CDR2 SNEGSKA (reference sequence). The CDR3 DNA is TGCAGTGCTACGGGGGTACAAGAGCAGTACTTC. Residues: CSATGVQEQYF.

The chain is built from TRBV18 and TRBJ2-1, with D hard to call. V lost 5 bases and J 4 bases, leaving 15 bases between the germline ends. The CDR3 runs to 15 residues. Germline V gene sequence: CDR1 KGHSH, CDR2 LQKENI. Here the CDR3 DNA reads TGTGCCAGCTCAGCTGAATCGTTCGGTTACAATGAGCAGTTCTTC. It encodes CASSAESFGYNEQFF.

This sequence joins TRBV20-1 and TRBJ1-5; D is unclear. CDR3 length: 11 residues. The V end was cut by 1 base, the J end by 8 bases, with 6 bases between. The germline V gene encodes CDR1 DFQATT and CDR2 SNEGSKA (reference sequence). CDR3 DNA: TGCAGTGCTAGAGGAGAGGAGCCCCAGCATTTT. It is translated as CSARGEEPQHF.

CDR3 region: CAISEMSGSRNEQFF. In nucleotides, the CDR3 is TGTGCCATCAGTGAGATGAGCGGGAGTAGGAATGAGCAGTTCTTC. V is TRBV10-3 and J is TRBJ2-1, with TRBD2 matching over 8 bases. V gave up 2 bases and J gave up 7 bases; unmatched junction bases: 7. The CDR3 consists of 15 residues. CDR1 and CDR2 (germline): ENHRY, SYGVKD.

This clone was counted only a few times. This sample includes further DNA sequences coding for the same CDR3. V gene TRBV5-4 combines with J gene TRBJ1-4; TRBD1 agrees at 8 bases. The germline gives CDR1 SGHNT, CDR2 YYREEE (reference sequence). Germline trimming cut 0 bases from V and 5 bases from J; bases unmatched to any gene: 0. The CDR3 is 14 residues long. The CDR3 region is CASSLDRGNEKLFF. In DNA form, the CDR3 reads TGTGCCAGCAGCTTGGACAGGGGGAATGAAAAACTGTTTTTT.

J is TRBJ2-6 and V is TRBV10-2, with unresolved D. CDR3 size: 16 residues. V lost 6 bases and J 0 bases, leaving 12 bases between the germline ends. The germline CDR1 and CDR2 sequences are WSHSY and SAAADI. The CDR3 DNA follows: TGCGCCAGCAGGAGTGGCGGCAGCTCTGGGGCCAACGTCCTGACTTTC. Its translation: CASRSGGSSGANVLTF.

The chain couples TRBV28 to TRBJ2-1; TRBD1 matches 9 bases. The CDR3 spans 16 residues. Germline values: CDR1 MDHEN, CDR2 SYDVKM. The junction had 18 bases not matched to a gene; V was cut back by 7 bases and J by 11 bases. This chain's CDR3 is CASTLPGGQGGSQQFF. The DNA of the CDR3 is TGTGCCAGCACCCTCCCCGGGGGACAGGGAGGCAGTCAGCAGTTCTTC.

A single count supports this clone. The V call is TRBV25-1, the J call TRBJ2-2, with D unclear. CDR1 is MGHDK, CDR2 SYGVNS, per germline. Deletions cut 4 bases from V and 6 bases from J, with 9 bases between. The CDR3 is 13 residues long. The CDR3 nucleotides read TGTGCCAGCAGTGGTCAGGTTGCCGGGGAGCTGTTTTTT. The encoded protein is CASSGQVAGELFF.

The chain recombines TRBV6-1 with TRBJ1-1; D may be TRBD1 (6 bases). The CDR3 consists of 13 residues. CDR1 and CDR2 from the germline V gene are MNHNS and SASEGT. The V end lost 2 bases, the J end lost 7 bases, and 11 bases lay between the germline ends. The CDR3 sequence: CASSEQDRFEAFF. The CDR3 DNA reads TGTGCCAGCAGTGAACAAGACAGGTTTGAAGCTTTCTTT.